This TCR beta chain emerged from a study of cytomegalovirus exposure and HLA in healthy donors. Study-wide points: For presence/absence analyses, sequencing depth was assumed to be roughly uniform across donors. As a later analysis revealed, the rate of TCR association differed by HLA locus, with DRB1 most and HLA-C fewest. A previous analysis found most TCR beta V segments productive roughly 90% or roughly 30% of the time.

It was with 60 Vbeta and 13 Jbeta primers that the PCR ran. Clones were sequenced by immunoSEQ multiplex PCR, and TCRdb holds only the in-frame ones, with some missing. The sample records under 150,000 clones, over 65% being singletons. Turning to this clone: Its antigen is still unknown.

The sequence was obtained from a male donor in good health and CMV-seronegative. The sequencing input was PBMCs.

The CDR3: CASSIGDGRAAQKQYF. CDR3 in DNA: TGTGCCAGTAGTATAGGTGACGGGAGAGCCGCCCAAAAGCAGTACTTC. The gene calls are TRBV19 and TRBJ2-7; a possible D gene is TRBD2 (6 bases). The V end lost 1 base, the J end lost 8 bases, and 21 bases lay between the germline ends. The V gene's germline CDR1 is LNHDA and CDR2 SQIVND (reference sequence). The CDR3 length is 16 residues. Supplemented by reference TRBV19 and TRBJ2-7, the full variable domain reads DGGITQSPKYLFRKEGQNVTLSCEQNLNHDAMYWYRQDPGQGLRLIYYSQIVNDFQKGDIAEGYSVSREKKESFPLTVTSAQKNPTAFYLCASSIGDGRAAQKQYFGPGTRLTVT.